This TCR beta chain was documented in a study of blood T cells in healthy people across ages. PBMCs were isolated at a quantity of at least 7 million per sample. The second PCR ran about 6 to 12 cycles with a sample-barcoded 5' primer and J-beta primers. Every molecule of cDNA carried a tag from a template-switch adaptor with 12 random nucleotides. Every sample produced at least 2.5 million CDR3-containing paired-end reads. TCRdb re-analysed the 5' RACE reads in MiXCR, keeping a single row per CDR3 protein. The top ten clones hold 2.1% of a sample with 1.5 million to 2 million distinct CDR3 sequences, around half of them seen once. Concerning this clonotype: Its antigen remains unknown.

Study-level findings and limits: Estimates of diversity drawn from one million T cells were considered underestimates.

Sequencing used blood. The source is a woman in her 40s in good health.

In DNA form, the CDR3 reads TGTGCCAGCAGCTTAGTTGGTACAGCGATCTCCTACGAGCAGTACTTC. This gives the protein CASSLVGTAISYEQYF. The chain has TRBV11-2 and TRBJ2-7; unclear D gene. Germline V gives CDR1 SGHAT, CDR2 FQNNGV. The CDR3 length is 16 residues. The ends were cut back, 1 base at V and 0 bases at J, with 13 bases in the middle.